The present TCR beta chain was sequenced within a study of CD8 T cells in ankylosing spondylitis. Trimming took 6 bases from V and 4 from J; bases not matched to a gene: 11. The CDR3 is 15 amino acids. CDR1 is DFQATT and CDR2 is SNEGSKA in the germline V gene (reference sequence). This clonotype has at least ten counts. What it recognizes is unknown. Findings and caveats of the study: Seemingly characteristic of ankylosing spondylitis blood was a TCR beta motif consisting of about 8 highly homologous variants. In synovial fluid and blood from reactive arthritis, some motif variants were previously reported. Reported data indicate significant enrichment of disease-linked clones within matched ankylosing spondylitis synovial fluid. Disease-associated clonotypes exhibited CD8+ identity and were relatively infrequent in peripheral blood.

TCRdb recomputed calls from the 5' RACE reads with MiXCR, one row per CDR3 protein. The table lists 150,000 to 200,000 distinct CDR3 sequences, 18% of them singletons. J is TRBJ2-2 and V is TRBV20-1; 7 bases map to TRBD2. The sample consisted of blood, either unsorted or a sorted T cell fraction (not recorded which). The sequence was obtained from a male donor with ankylosing spondylitis or in good health (not recorded which). The CDR3 sequence is CSANLGGSGTGELFF. In DNA, the CDR3 is TGCAGTGCCAACCTGGGCGGGAGTGGCACCGGGGAGCTGTTTTTT.